The 8 T cell receptor beta chains presented below share a single source sample, sequenced in a study of cytomegalovirus exposure and HLA in healthy donors. PCR was performed using 60 Vbeta and 13 Jbeta primers. The data were produced by immunoSEQ multiplex PCR, yet TCRdb's version contains in-frame clones alone and is incomplete. This table holds around 200,000 clones, approximately 79% found once. The sample comprised PBMCs. The receptor source for this set is a woman in her twenties or thirties in good health and CMV-seropositive.

The chain links TRBV11-3 to TRBJ2-2; D might be TRBD2 (7 bases). This CDR3 contains 16 residues. Germline CDR1 SGHNT, CDR2 YENEEA. V dropped 3 bases and J dropped 1 base, with 12 bases sitting between them. CDR3 residues: CASSLSRGLNTGELFF. In nucleotides, the CDR3 is TGTGCCAGCAGCTTGTCGCGGGGGCTGAACACCGGGGAGCTGTTTTTT.

This clone was picked up a small number of times. Other nucleotide sequences in the sample specify the same CDR3. This rearrangement joins TRBV4-1 to TRBJ1-5; the D is unclear. The V end lost 1 base, the J end lost 1 base, and 11 bases lay between the germline ends. The germline CDR1 and CDR2 sequences are MGHRA and YSYEKL. The length of the CDR3 is 16 residues. In DNA, the CDR3 is TGCGCCAGCAGCCAAGTCCGGGGAAGGAGCAATCAGCCCCAGCATTTT. As protein: CASSQVRGRSNQPQHF.

The chain uses TRBV5-4 and TRBJ2-5, with 8 bases that match TRBD2. V shed 0 bases, J shed 5 bases, and the junction held 6 bases outside the gene matches. This CDR3 is 15 amino acids long. Germline loops: CDR1 SGHNT, CDR2 YYREEE (reference sequence). The CDR3 coding sequence is TGTGCCAGCAGCTTGGCGGGGGGGCTTGGGGAGACCCAGTACTTC. This translates into CASSLAGGLGETQYF.

The rearrangement uses TRBV5-1 and TRBJ2-5; TRBD2 matches at 9 bases. The ends lost 2 bases at V and 2 bases at J; junction bases unmatched: 4. The CDR3 length is 15 residues. Germline CDR1 SGHRS, CDR2 YFSETQ. DNA for the CDR3: TGCGCCAGCAGCTTAACGAGCGGGGGGCAAGAGACCCAGTACTTC. This translates into CASSLTSGGQETQYF.

The genes are TRBV27 and TRBJ2-7, with a tentative D call TRBD1 (6 bases). The CDR3 consists of 17 residues. CDR1 and CDR2 (germline): MNHEY, SMNVEV (reference sequence). The V gene lost 5 bases and the J gene lost 4 bases, with 24 bases spanning the gap. The CDR3 protein is CASSRRSGQRIKYEQYF. CDR3 DNA sequence: TGTGCCAGCAGTCGGCGTAGTGGACAGAGGATTAAATACGAGCAGTACTTC.

This clone was picked up one time. The rearrangement uses TRBV7-2 and TRBJ2-1; 16 bases are shared with TRBD2. The CDR3 extends over 18 amino acids. With 5 bases clipped from V and 3 bases from J, the junction kept 7 bases outside the gene matches. Germline V gene sequence: CDR1 SGHTA, CDR2 FQGNSA. The CDR3, as DNA: TGTGCCAGCAGCACCGGGACTAGCGGGAGGGCCCGCTACAATGAGCAGTTCTTC. It specifies CASSTGTSGRARYNEQFF. The variable domain in full, completed from reference TRBV7-2 and TRBJ2-1, reads GAGVSQSPSNKVTEKGKDVELRCDPISGHTALYWYRQSLGQGLEFLIYFQGNSAPDKSGLPSDRFSAERTGGSVSTLTIQRTQQEDSAVYLCASSTGTSGRARYNEQFFGPGTRLTVL.

The chain combines TRBV7-9 with TRBJ2-7, with 14 bases matching TRBD2. This CDR3 has 15 residues. Germline values: CDR1 SEHNR, CDR2 FQNEAQ (reference sequence). V was clipped by 5 bases and J by 7 bases; unmatched bases: 7. The CDR3 spells CASSPPGLAGGEQYF. The CDR3 region has the DNA TGTGCCAGCAGCCCCCCCGGACTAGCGGGAGGAGAGCAGTACTTC.

This clone was counted between two and nine times. The rearrangement joins TRBV5-1 to TRBJ2-7; a possible D gene is TRBD1 (5 bases). Germline V gene sequence: CDR1 SGHRS, CDR2 YFSETQ. The CDR3 consists of 12 residues. With 2 bases removed from V and 6 bases from J, the gap between germline ends came to 9 bases. CDR3 nucleotides: TGCGCCAGCAGCTTTGTTAGGGGCGAGCAGTACTTC. Translating gives CASSFVRGEQYF.